What follows are 15 T cell receptor beta chains derived from one specimen sequenced in a study of OX40 agonist ivuxolimab in advanced cancers. Method: immunoSEQ multiplex PCR; TCRdb's copy keeps in-frame clones and lacks some. The profile covers approximately 75,000 clones, with 90% appearing a single time and 0.3% to 0.45% taken by the ten largest. This material consisted of CD4+ or CD8+ T cells sorted from blood, taken in a trial of the OX40 agonist ivuxolimab. Receptors were obtained from an adult with an advanced solid tumor such as melanoma, head and neck, liver or kidney cancer.

The chain links TRBV29-1 to TRBJ1-1; 7 bases are shared with TRBD1. The CDR3 is made up of 13 amino acids. V lost 7 bases and J lost 1; bases outside the gene matches: 6. In germline, CDR1 is SQVTM, CDR2 ANQGSEA. The CDR3 nucleotides read TGCAGCGCCACCGGGACAGAGAACACTGAAGCTTTCTTT. It codes for CSATGTENTEAFF.

V gene TRBV28 combines with J gene TRBJ2-2; D gene unclear. This CDR3 has 13 amino acids. Germline V gene data show CDR1 as MDHEN and CDR2 as SYDVKM. V was trimmed by 6 bases and J by 0 bases, leaving 5 bases between them. This chain's CDR3 is CASRNPNTGELFF. In DNA, the CDR3 is TGTGCCAGCAGAAATCCGAACACCGGGGAGCTGTTTTTT.

This clone has only one observation. The chain combines TRBV7-2 with TRBJ2-5, with D unresolved. CDR1 is SGHTA and CDR2 is FQGNSA in the germline V gene. The V end was cut by 2 bases, the J end by 1 base, with 14 bases between. The CDR3 runs 16 residues. As DNA, the CDR3 is TGTGCCAGCAGCTTATCGTGGCAGGCAGGCCAAGAGACCCAGTACTTC. It translates to CASSLSWQAGQETQYF.

Remarks on this clone: Sequence at one end of the junction differs from germline and may be a read error. This rearrangement joins TRBV28 to TRBJ1-5, with 10 bases matching TRBD1. CDR3 size: 11 residues. Germline CDR1 MDHEN, CDR2 SYDVKM. The CDR3 spells CASSLYGQGVF. The CDR3 DNA reads TGTGCCAGCAGTTTATACGGACAGGGGGTTTTT. The full variable domain, with the rest looked up from reference TRBV28 and TRBJ1-5, is DVKVTQSSRYLVKRTGEKVFLECVQDMDHENMFWYRQDPGLGLRLIYFSYDVKMKEKGDIPEGYSVSREKKERFSLILESASTNQTSMYLCASSLYGQGVFGDGTRLSIL.

V gene TRBV6-1 combines with J gene TRBJ1-2; 10 bases map to TRBD1. V dropped 3 bases and J dropped 7; count of bases not matched to a gene: 8. This CDR3 comprises 15 residues. Looked up from germline, CDR1 is MNHNS and CDR2 is SASEGT. Here the CDR3 DNA reads TGTGCCAGCAGTGACCCCCAGACAGGGGGCGCTGGCTACACCTTC. Translation: CASSDPQTGGAGYTF.

V is TRBV6-5 and J is TRBJ2-7; no clear D. V was cut by 0 bases and J by 0 bases, with 12 bases left in between. Germline V gene data show CDR1 as MNHEY and CDR2 as SVGAGI. The CDR3 extends over 16 amino acids. In DNA, the CDR3 is TGTGCCAGCAGTTACTCCCACTCGGGCACCTCCTACGAGCAGTACTTC. Encoded protein: CASSYSHSGTSYEQYF.

This sequence joins TRBV27 and TRBJ2-7; TRBD2 matches 7 bases. Germline values: CDR1 MNHEY, CDR2 SMNVEV (reference sequence). With 2 bases clipped from V and 2 bases from J, the junction kept 12 bases outside the gene matches. CDR3 size: 17 residues. This CDR3 reads CASSLRGGLTYPYEQYF. Here the CDR3 DNA reads TGTGCCAGCAGTTTACGGGGAGGGTTGACCTACCCCTACGAGCAGTACTTC.

The chain joins TRBV10-3 to TRBJ1-5; D not resolved. V lost 3 bases, J lost 2 bases, and 8 bases lay in between. CDR3 length: 14 amino acids. The germline gives CDR1 ENHRY, CDR2 SYGVKD. Written as DNA, the CDR3 is TGTGCCATCAGTGAACTCGGGGGCAATCAGCCCCAGCATTTT. It encodes CAISELGGNQPQHF.

This clone was seen once. The gene calls are TRBV9 and TRBJ2-5; TRBD2 matches at 11 bases. V trimming: 4 bases; J trimming: 1 base; junction bases outside the gene matches: 12. This CDR3 is 18 amino acids long. The germline V gene has CDR1 SGDLS and CDR2 YYNGEE. The CDR3 protein is CASSPGLLAGGLQETQYF. The CDR3 DNA follows: TGTGCCAGCAGCCCAGGCCTCCTAGCGGGGGGTCTCCAAGAGACCCAGTACTTC.

This clone has just one count. The chain combines TRBV5-1 with TRBJ2-1; D is unresolved. CDR3 size: 14 residues. V was pared by 2 bases and J by 8 bases, with 14 bases between. Germline CDR1 reads SGHRS; CDR2 reads YFSETQ. The DNA of the CDR3 is TGCGCCAGCAGCTTTAAGGGCAGTAAGGATGAGCAGTTCTTC. This gives the protein CASSFKGSKDEQFF.

V and J are TRBV7-2 and TRBJ1-1; 8 bases match TRBD1. The CDR3 is 13 residues long. Germline CDR1 SGHTA, CDR2 FQGNSA. V gave up 5 bases and J gave up 5 bases; unmatched junction bases: 4. CDR3 in amino acids: CASSRQGATEAFF. The CDR3 nucleotides are TGTGCCAGCAGCCGCCAGGGGGCGACTGAAGCTTTCTTT. The full variable domain, rest sourced from reference TRBV7-2 and TRBJ1-1, is GAGVSQSPSNKVTEKGKDVELRCDPISGHTALYWYRQSLGQGLEFLIYFQGNSAPDKSGLPSDRFSAERTGGSVSTLTIQRTQQEDSAVYLCASSRQGATEAFFGQGTRLTVV.

V and J are TRBV10-1 and TRBJ2-7; the D gene could be TRBD1 or TRBD2 (6 bases each). The CDR3 spans 14 residues. CDR1 and CDR2 (germline): WNHNN, SYGVQD (reference sequence). Trimming cost V 3 bases and J 2 bases, with 11 bases left between them. The CDR3 nucleotides read TGCGCCAGCAGTGATGGGGGGCTCCCCTACGAGCAGTACTTC. This codes for CASSDGGLPYEQYF.

The V gene is TRBV7-6, the J gene TRBJ2-1; D unclear. The CDR3 consists of 15 residues. Per germline, CDR1 SGHVS and CDR2 FNYEAQ. The ends were cut back, 5 bases at V and 8 bases at J, with 19 bases in the middle. The CDR3 nucleotides are TGTGCCAGCAGCCGGAGACGCCAGAGTTGGGATGAGCAGTTCTTC. Its translation is CASSRRRQSWDEQFF. The full variable domain, rest sourced from reference TRBV7-6 and TRBJ2-1, is GAGVSQSPRYKVTKRGQDVALRCDPISGHVSLYWYRQALGQGPEFLTYFNYEAQQDKSGLPNDRFSAERPEGSISTLTIQRTEQRDSAMYRCASSRRRQSWDEQFFGPGTRLTVL.

This clone was observed a handful of times. This chain connects TRBV7-2 to TRBJ1-2; a possible D gene is TRBD1 (6 bases). Germline values: CDR1 SGHTA, CDR2 FQGNSA. The CDR3 runs 13 residues. With 5 bases removed from V and 4 bases from J, the gap between germline ends came to 11 bases. The CDR3: CASSRGTTYGYTF. The DNA for the CDR3 is TGTGCCAGCAGCCGCGGGACAACCTATGGCTACACCTTC.

V usage is TRBV28 and J usage is TRBJ2-7; D is perhaps TRBD1 (6 bases). Trimming left V 5 bases short and J 2 bases short, with 16 bases between. CDR3 length equals 15 residues. The V gene's germline CDR1 is MDHEN and CDR2 SYDVKM. For the CDR3, the DNA is TGTGCCAGCAGTCCACCGACAGGACTTACCTACGAGCAGTACTTC. Protein: CASSPPTGLTYEQYF.